This note documents a single T cell receptor (beta chain) sequence. Trimming removed 1 base from V and 5 bases from J; junction bases left unmatched: 5. The CDR3 is made up of 15 amino acids. CDR1 is SEHNR and CDR2 is FQNEAQ in the germline V gene (reference sequence). This entry is derived from a study of T cells in Graves' hyperthyroidism and ophthalmopathy. Amplified regions were TCR beta CDR3 sequences from RNA transcripts. The TCR CDR3 was amplified in a first-round RT-PCR using the HTBI primer set. MiXCR, run by TCRdb on the multiplex PCR reads, gives a single entry per CDR3 protein. The table includes 96,000 or so distinct CDR3 sequences, around 50% detected once.

The sample taken for sequencing was blood. The TCR comes from a woman between 40 and 50 years old with Graves' hyperthyroidism. V and J are TRBV7-9 and TRBJ1-1; 9 bases are a match to TRBD1. CDR3 coding DNA: TGTGCCAGCAGCTTAGGGGACAGGGCGGGGACTGAAGCTTTCTTT. Protein product: CASSLGDRAGTEAFF.